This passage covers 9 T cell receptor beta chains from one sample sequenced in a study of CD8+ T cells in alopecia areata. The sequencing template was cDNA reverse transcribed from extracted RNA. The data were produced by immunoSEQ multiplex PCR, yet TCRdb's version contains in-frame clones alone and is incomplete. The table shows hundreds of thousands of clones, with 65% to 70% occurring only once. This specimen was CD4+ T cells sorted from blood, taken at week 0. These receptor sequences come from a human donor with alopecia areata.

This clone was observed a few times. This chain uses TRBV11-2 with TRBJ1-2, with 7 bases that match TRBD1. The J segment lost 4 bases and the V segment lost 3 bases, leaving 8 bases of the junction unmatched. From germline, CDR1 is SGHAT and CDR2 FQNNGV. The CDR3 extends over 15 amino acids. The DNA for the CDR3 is TGTGCCAGCAGCTTGGACACGGGACAGATCTATGGCTACACCTTC. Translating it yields CASSLDTGQIYGYTF.

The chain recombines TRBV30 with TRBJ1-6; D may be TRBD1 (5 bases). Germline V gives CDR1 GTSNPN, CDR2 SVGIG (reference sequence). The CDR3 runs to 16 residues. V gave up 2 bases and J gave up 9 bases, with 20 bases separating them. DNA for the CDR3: TGTGCCTGGAGTAAGACCCGGACGGCCCAGGGTTCACCCCTCCACTTT. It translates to CAWSKTRTAQGSPLHF.

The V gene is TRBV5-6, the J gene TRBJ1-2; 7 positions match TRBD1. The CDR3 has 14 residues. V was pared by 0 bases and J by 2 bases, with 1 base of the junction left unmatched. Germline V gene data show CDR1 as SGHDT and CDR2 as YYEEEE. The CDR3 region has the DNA TGTGCCAGCAGCTTGGGGGACAGAAACTATGGCTACACCTTC. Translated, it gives CASSLGDRNYGYTF. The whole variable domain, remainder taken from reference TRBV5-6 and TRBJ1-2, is DAGVTQSPTHLIKTRGQQVTLRCSPKSGHDTVSWYQQALGQGPQFIFQYYEEEERQRGNFPDRFSGHQFPNYSSELNVNALLLGDSALYLCASSLGDRNYGYTFGSGTRLTVV.

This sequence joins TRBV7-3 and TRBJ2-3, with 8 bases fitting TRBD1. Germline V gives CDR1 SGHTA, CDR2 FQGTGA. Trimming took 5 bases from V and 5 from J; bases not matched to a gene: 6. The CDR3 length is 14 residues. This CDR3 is CASSPGQGIDTQYF. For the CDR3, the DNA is TGTGCCAGCAGCCCTGGACAGGGAATAGATACGCAGTATTTT.

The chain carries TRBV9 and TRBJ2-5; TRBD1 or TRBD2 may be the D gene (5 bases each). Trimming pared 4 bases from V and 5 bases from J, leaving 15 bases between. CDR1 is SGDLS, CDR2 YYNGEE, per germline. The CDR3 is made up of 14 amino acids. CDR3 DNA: TGTGCCAGCAGCAAAAAGCTGTGGGGGGAGACCCAGTACTTC. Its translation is CASSKKLWGETQYF.

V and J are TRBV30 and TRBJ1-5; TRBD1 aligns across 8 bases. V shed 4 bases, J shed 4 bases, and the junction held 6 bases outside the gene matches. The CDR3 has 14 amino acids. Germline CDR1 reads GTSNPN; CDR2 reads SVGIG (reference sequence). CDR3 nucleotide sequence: TGTGCCTGGACCCAGGGGGCGCGGAATCAGCCCCAGCATTTT. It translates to CAWTQGARNQPQHF.

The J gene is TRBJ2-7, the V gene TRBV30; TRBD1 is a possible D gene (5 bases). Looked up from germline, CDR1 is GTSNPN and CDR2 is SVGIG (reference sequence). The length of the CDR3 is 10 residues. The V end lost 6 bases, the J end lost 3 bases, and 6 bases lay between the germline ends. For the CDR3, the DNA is TGTGCCTGTGACAGCTACGAGCAGTACTTC. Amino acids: CACDSYEQYF.

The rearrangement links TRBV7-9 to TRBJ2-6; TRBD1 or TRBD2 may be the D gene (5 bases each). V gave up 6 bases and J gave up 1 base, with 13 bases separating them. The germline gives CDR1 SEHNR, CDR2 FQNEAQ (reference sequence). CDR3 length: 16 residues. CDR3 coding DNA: TGTGCCAGCAGTTTAACAGGCGGGTCTGGGGCCAACGTCCTGACTTTC. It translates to CASSLTGGSGANVLTF.

CDR3 bases: TGTGCCAGCAGCTCCCCGGCGATCTATGGCTACACCTTC. The encoded protein is CASSSPAIYGYTF. This chain connects TRBV7-9 to TRBJ1-2, with no clear D. The CDR3 extends over 13 amino acids. V gave up 4 bases and J gave up 4 bases, with 10 bases separating them. Per the germline V gene, CDR1 is SEHNR and CDR2 is FQNEAQ (reference sequence).